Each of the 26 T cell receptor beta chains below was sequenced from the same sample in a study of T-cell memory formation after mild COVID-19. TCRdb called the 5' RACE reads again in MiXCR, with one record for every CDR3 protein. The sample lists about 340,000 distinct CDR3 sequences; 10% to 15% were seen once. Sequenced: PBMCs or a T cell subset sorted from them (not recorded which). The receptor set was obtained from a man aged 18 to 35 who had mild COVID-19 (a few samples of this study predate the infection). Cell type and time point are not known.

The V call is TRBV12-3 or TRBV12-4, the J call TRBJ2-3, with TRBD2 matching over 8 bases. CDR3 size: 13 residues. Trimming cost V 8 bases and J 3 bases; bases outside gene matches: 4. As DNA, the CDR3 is TGTGCCAGCGGACTAGCAGTAACAGATACGCAGTATTTT. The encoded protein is CASGLAVTDTQYF.

As DNA, the CDR3 is TGTGCCAGCAGTGAGGACAGATCTACCTACGAGCAGTACGTC. Residues: CASSEDRSTYEQYV. V usage is TRBV6-2 or TRBV6-3 and J usage is TRBJ2-7, with D tentatively TRBD1 (6 bases). V shed 5 bases and J shed 2 bases, with 13 bases lying between them. This CDR3 is 14 amino acids long. Germline loops: CDR1 MNHEY, CDR2 SVGEGT.

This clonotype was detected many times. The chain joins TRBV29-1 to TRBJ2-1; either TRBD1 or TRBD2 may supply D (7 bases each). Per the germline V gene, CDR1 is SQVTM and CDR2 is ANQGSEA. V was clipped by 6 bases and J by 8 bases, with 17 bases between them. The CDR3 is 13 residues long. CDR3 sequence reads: CSVWGQGGDEQFF. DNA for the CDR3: TGCAGCGTCTGGGGGCAGGGGGGGGATGAGCAGTTCTTC.

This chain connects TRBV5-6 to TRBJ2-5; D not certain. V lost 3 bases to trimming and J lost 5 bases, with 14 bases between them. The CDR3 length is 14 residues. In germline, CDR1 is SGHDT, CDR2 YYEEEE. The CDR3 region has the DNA TGTGCCAGCAGCTCCGGCCTCGGGCGGGAGACCCAGTACTTC. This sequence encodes CASSSGLGRETQYF.

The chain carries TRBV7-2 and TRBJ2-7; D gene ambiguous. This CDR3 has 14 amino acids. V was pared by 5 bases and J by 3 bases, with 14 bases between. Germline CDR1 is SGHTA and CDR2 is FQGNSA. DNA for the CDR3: TGTGCCAGCAGCAAGGGCCCTCGAGACTACGAGCAGTACTTC. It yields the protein CASSKGPRDYEQYF.

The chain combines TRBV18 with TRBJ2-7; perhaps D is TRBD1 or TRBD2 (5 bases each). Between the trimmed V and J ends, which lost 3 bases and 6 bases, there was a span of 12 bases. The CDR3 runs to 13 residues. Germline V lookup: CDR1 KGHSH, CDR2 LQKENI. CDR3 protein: CASSPGSGREQYV. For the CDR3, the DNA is TGTGCCAGCTCACCGGGCTCGGGACGCGAGCAGTACGTC.

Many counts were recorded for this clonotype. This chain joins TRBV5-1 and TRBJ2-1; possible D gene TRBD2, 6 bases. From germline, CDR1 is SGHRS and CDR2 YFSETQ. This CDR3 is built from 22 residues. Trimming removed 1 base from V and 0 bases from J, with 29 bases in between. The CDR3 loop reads CASSLRGYQSRTLITSYNEQFF. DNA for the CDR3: TGCGCCAGCAGCTTGCGGGGGTATCAATCCCGTACTCTCATTACCTCCTACAATGAGCAGTTCTTC.

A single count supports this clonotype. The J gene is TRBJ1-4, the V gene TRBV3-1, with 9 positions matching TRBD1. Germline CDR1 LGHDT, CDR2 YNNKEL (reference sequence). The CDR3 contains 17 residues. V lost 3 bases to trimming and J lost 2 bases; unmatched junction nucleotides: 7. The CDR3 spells CASSHYGTGTTNEKLFF. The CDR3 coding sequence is TGTGCCAGCAGCCATTACGGGACAGGGACGACTAATGAAAAACTGTTTTTT.

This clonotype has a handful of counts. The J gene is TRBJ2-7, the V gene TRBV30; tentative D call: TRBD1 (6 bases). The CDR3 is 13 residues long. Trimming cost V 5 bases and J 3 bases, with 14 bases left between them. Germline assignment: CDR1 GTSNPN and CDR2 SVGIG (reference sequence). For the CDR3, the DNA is TGTGCCTGGGAAGTACAGGGTTTCTACGAGCAGTACTTC. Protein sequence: CAWEVQGFYEQYF.

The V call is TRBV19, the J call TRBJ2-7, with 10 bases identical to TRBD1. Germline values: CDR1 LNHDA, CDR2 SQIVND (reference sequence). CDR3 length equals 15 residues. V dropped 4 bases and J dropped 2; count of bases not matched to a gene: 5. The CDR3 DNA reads TGTGCCAGTAGTACAAGGACAGGGGGGGCCTACGAGCAGTACTTC. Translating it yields CASSTRTGGAYEQYF.

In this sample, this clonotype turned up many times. The CDR3 coding sequence is TGCAGTGCTAGAGACCCGGCGAGAGGCCCCGGCACAGATACGCAGTATTTT. Translation gives CSARDPARGPGTDTQYF. The chain has TRBV20-1 and TRBJ2-3; D unresolved. V dropped 0 bases and J dropped 1 base, with 17 bases sitting between them. The CDR3 is made up of 17 amino acids. Germline V CDR1 and CDR2: DFQATT, SNEGSKA (reference sequence).

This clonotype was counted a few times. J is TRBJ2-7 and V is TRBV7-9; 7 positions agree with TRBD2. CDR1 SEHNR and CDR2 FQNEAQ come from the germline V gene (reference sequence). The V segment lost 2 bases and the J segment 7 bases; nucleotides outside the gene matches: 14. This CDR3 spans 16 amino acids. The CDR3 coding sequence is TGTGCCAGCAGCTTACCTGGGGAAGCGGGGACTCGAGAGCAGTACTTC. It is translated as CASSLPGEAGTREQYF.

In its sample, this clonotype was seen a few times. In nucleotides, the CDR3 is TGCAGCGTTTCAGGGAGCGCGAACACCGGGGAGCTGTTTTTT. This codes for CSVSGSANTGELFF. The J gene is TRBJ2-2, the V gene TRBV29-1, with D perhaps assigned TRBD1 or TRBD2 (5 bases each). Germline CDR1 and CDR2: SQVTM and ANQGSEA. Trimming took 5 bases from V and 0 from J, leaving 10 bases between them. The length of the CDR3 is 14 residues.

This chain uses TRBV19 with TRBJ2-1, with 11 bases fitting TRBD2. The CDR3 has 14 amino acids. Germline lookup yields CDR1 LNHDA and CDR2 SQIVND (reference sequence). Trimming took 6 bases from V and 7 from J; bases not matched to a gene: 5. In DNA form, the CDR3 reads TGTGCCAGTAGCCCCCTAGCGGGGGGTAATGAGCAGTTCTTC. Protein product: CASSPLAGGNEQFF.

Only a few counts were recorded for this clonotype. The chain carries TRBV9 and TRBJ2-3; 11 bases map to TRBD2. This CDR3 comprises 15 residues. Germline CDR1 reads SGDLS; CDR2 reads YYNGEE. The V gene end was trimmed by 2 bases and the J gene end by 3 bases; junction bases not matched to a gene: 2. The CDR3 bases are TGTGCCAGCAGCGTGACTAGCGGGGAGACAGATACGCAGTATTTT. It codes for CASSVTSGETDTQYF. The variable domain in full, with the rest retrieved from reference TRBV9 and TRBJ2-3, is DSGVTQTPKHLITATGQRVTLRCSPRSGDLSVYWYQQSLDQGLQFLIQYYNGEERAKGNILERFSAQQFPDLHSELNLSSLELGDSALYFCASSVTSGETDTQYFGPGTRLTVL.

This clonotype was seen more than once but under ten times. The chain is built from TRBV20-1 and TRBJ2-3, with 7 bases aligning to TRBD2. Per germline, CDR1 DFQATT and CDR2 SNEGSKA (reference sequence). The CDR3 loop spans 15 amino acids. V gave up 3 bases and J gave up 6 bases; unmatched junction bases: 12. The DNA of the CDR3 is TGCAGTGCTAGTTCGAGCGGGGAAGTTCGGGATACGCAGTATTTT. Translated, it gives CSASSSGEVRDTQYF.

This CDR3 is CASSLEAGREAFF. The CDR3 DNA sequence: TGCGCCAGCAGCTTGGAGGCAGGTCGGGAAGCTTTCTTT. The chain recombines TRBV5-1 with TRBJ1-1; D remains unclear. V was cut by 0 bases and J by 8 bases, with 11 bases left in between. The V gene's germline CDR1 is SGHRS and CDR2 YFSETQ. There are 13 residues in the CDR3.

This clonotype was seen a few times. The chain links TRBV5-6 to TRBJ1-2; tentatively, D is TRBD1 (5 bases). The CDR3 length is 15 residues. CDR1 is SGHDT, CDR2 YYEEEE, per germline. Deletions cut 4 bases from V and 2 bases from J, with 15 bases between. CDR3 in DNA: TGTGCCAGCAGCCGGGTCCAATGGGGGAACTATGGCTACACCTTC. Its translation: CASSRVQWGNYGYTF. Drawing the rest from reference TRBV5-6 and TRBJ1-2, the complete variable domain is DAGVTQSPTHLIKTRGQQVTLRCSPKSGHDTVSWYQQALGQGPQFIFQYYEEEERQRGNFPDRFSGHQFPNYSSELNVNALLLGDSALYLCASSRVQWGNYGYTFGSGTRLTVV.

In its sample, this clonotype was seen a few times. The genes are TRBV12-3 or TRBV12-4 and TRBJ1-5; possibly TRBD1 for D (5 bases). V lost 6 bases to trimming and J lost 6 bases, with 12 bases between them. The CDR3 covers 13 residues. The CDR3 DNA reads TGTGCCAGCAGCCGGGTGGGGGGTCAGCCCCAGCATTTT. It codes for CASSRVGGQPQHF.

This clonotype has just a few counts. CDR3 in amino acids: CASSGDGGYEQYV. DNA of the CDR3: TGTGCCAGCAGCGGTGACGGGGGCTACGAGCAGTACGTC. The chain uses TRBV7-9 and TRBJ2-7; the D gene is possibly TRBD2 (6 bases). V lost 5 bases, J lost 3 bases, and 11 bases lay in between. The CDR3 loop spans 13 amino acids. CDR1 and CDR2 (germline): SEHNR, FQNEAQ (reference sequence).

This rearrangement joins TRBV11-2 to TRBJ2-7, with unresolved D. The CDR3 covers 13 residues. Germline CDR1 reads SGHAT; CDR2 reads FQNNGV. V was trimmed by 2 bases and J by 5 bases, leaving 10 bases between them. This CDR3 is CASSLPNPNEQYF. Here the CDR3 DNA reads TGTGCCAGCAGCTTACCGAACCCCAACGAGCAGTACTTC.

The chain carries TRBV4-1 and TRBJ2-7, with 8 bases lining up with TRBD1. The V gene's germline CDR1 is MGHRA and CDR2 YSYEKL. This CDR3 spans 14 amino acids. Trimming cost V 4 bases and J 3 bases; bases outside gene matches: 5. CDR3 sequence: CASSRDGTGYEQYF. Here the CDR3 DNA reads TGCGCCAGCAGCCGGGACGGGACAGGCTACGAGCAGTACTTC.

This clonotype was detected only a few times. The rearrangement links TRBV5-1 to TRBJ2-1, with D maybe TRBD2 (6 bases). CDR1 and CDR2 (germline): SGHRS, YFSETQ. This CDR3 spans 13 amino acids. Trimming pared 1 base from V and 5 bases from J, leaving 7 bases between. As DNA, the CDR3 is TGCGCCAGCAGCTTGCGGACTAACAATGAGCAGTTCTTC. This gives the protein CASSLRTNNEQFF.

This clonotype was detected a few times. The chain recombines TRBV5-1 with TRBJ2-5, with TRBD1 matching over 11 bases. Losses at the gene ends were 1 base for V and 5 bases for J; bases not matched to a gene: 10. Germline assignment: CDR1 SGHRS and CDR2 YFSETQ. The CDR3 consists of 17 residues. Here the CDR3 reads CASSLRPGQGDGETQYF. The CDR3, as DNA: TGCGCCAGCAGCTTGCGGCCGGGACAGGGGGACGGGGAGACCCAGTACTTC.

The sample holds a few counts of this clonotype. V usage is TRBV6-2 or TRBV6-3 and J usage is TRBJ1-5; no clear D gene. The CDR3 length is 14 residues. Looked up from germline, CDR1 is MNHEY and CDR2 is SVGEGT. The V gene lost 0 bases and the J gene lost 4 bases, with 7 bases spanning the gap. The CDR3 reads CASSYSWGNQPQHF. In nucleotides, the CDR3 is TGTGCCAGCAGTTACTCATGGGGTAATCAGCCCCAGCATTTT.

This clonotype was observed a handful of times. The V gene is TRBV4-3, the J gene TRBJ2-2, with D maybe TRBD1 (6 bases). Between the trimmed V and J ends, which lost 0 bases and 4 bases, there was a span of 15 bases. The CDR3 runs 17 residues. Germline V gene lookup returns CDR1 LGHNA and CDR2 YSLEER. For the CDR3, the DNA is TGCGCCAGCAGCCAAGATGGTGGGTCAGGGGTCACCGGGGAGCTGTTTTTT. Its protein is CASSQDGGSGVTGELFF.